This is a list of T cell receptor beta chains from one sample in a study of radiotherapy plus CTLA-4 blockade in lung cancer. The assay was immunoSEQ multiplex PCR, and TCRdb's table has in-frame clones only and misses some. The sample has about 30,000 clones, around 80% seen once. The sample was peripheral blood, taken from a patient treated with radiotherapy plus ipilimumab. These receptors were obtained from a human donor with non-small cell lung cancer who had stable disease on radiotherapy plus ipilimumab. CDR3s include the opening cysteine and the closing phenylalanine or tryptophan. A D gene is named only where the DNA matches it firmly. Only part of the rows carry a size: once, few, many, or a class if the clone is expanded.

D: TRBD1; size: .; V: TRBV6-5; J: TRBJ2-1; CDR3: CASSPPGQGSEQFF; DNA: TGTGCCAGCAGTCCCCCGGGACAGGGCAGTGAGCAGTTCTTC
D: TRBD2; size: .; V: TRBV7-2; J: TRBJ2-3; CDR3: CASSLWAGGELTDTQYF; DNA: TGTGCCAGCAGCTTATGGGCGGGGGGGGAACTTACAGATACGCAGTATTTT
D: .; size: .; V: TRBV7-2; J: TRBJ1-2; CDR3: CASSLLRSYGYTF; DNA: TGTGCCAGCAGCTTATTGCGGAGCTATGGCTACACCTTC
D: TRBD2; size: .; V: TRBV5-1; J: TRBJ2-1; CDR3: CASSLVAGYNEQFF; DNA: TGCGCCAGCAGCTTGGTAGCGGGTTACAATGAGCAGTTCTTC
D: TRBD1; size: .; V: TRBV5-1; J: TRBJ2-7; CDR3: CASSSNTGGTYEQYF; DNA: TGCGCCAGCAGCTCAAACACAGGGGGCACCTACGAGCAGTACTTC
D: TRBD1; size: .; V: TRBV10-3; J: TRBJ1-1; CDR3: CAISDRRTGGTEAFF; DNA: TGTGCCATCAGTGACCGCCGGACAGGGGGCACTGAAGCTTTCTTT
D: .; size: few; V: TRBV10-3; J: TRBJ1-4; CDR3: CAINEGATNEKLFF; DNA: TGTGCCATCAACGAGGGTGCCACTAATGAAAAACTGTTTTTT
D: TRBD1; size: .; V: TRBV6-5; J: TRBJ2-7; CDR3: CASSYGTGVSYEQYF; DNA: TGTGCCAGCAGTTACGGGACAGGGGTCTCCTACGAGCAGTACTTC
D: TRBD1; size: .; V: TRBV2; J: TRBJ1-1; CDR3: CASRDGGQKAFF; DNA: TGTGCCAGCAGAGATGGGGGACAGAAAGCTTTCTTT
D: .; size: .; V: TRBV30; J: TRBJ1-3; CDR3: CAYPGSSGNTIYF; DNA: TGTGCCTATCCAGGGAGCTCTGGAAACACCATATATTTT
D: .; size: .; V: TRBV6-5; J: TRBJ1-1; CDR3: CASSSFPQGNGAFF; DNA: TGTGCCAGCAGTTCCTTCCCTCAGGGGAACGGAGCTTTCTTT
D: .; size: few; V: TRBV21-1; J: TRBJ1-2; CDR3: CASSKAPRPNYGYTF; DNA: TGTGCCAGCAGCAAAGCGCCCCGCCCTAACTATGGCTACACCTTC
D: .; size: .; V: TRBV7-7; J: TRBJ2-5; CDR3: CASSLGQKETQYF; DNA: TGTGCCAGCAGCTTAGGACAGAAAGAGACCCAGTACTTC
D: .; size: .; V: TRBV4-1; J: TRBJ1-2; CDR3: CASSRAGEANYGYTF; DNA: TGCGCCAGCAGCCGAGCAGGGGAGGCAAACTATGGCTACACCTTC